The clone carrying this T cell receptor beta chain was seen only a few times. Its antigen is undetermined. The sample comes from a study of beta chain features in type 1 diabetes. Study results and limitations: Significant though moderate, a shortening of TCRB CDR3s appeared in all four CD4+ subsets of Type 1 diabetes patients.

The CDR3 spans 11 residues. The V gene lost 6 bases and the J gene lost 4 bases, with 6 bases spanning the gap. Germline CDR1 and CDR2: SNHLY and FYNNEI. The investigators reverse transcribed all of the isolated RNA, so they sequenced expressed TCRB transcripts. Using immunoSEQ multiplex PCR, the repertoire was profiled, and TCRdb retains in-frame clones only, with some absent. Of roughly 240,000 clones listed, about 63% were seen once; the top ten hold almost 0.055%. The sequence derives from a young man in good health. The V and J genes are TRBV2 and TRBJ2-5; no clear D. Sequenced material: naive CD4+ T cells from blood. CDR3 nucleotides: TGTGCCAGCAGCGGGTTAGAGACCCAGTACTTC. It yields the protein CASSGLETQYF.